This record covers a single T cell receptor beta chain. The sample comes from a study of blood T cell repertoires in COVID-19. Method: immunoSEQ multiplex PCR; TCRdb's copy keeps in-frame clones and lacks some. The data contain about 46,000 clones, 85% of them singletons. Per the germline V gene, CDR1 is MGHDK and CDR2 is SYGVNS. Trimming stripped 5 bases from V and 7 bases from J, with 18 bases between. This CDR3 is 15 amino acids long. This clonotype was obtained from a man aged 55 to 70 with acute or convalescent COVID-19. This sequence joins TRBV25-1 and TRBJ2-1, with D tentatively TRBD2 (6 bases). Sequencing was performed on peripheral blood. CDR3 in DNA: TGTGCCAGCAGTACGCCCACGGGACTCCTAAATGAGCAGTTCTTC. Translation: CASSTPTGLLNEQFF. The whole variable domain, remainder taken from reference TRBV25-1 and TRBJ2-1, is EADIYQTPRYLVIGTGKKITLECSQTMGHDKMYWYQQDPGMELHLIHYSYGVNSTEKGDLSSESTVSRIRTEHFPLTLESARPSHTSQYLCASSTPTGLLNEQFFGPGTRLTVL.